The rows below give T cell receptor beta chains drawn from one sample of a study of blood T cell repertoires in COVID-19. The method was immunoSEQ multiplex PCR; TCRdb's version includes in-frame clones alone and lacks a portion of them. The sample lists under 130,000 clones; 85% were seen once. Sequencing input: peripheral blood. The source is a man in his fifties with acute or convalescent COVID-19. Each CDR3 is given with its conserved first and last residue. Each record gives: V gene, CDR3 length, CDR3 protein.

TRBV6-5 | 14 | CASSSHDSTDIQYF
TRBV5-4 | 13 | CASSKDNSDTQYF
TRBV4-2 | 15 | CASSQDPGGPNEQFF
TRBV2 | 14 | CASSLDRASYGYTF
TRBV11-3 | 14 | CASSLDPGDNEQFF
TRBV28 | 16 | CASSLRLAGAADTQYF
TRBV5-3 | 15 | CAKAEGPPRRGELFF
TRBV9 | 15 | CASSVVAGGTDTQYF
TRBV12-3/TRBV12-4 | 12 | CASSTEGSPLHF
TRBV19 | 13 | CASSGGGDQPQHF
TRBV7-9 | 13 | CASSQGSGTNAYF
TRBV5-6 | 13 | CASSISNTGELFF
TRBV30 | 15 | CAWRDAGGANYGYTF
TRBV18 | 15 | CASSPLSGGAGEQFF
TRBV7-9 | 13 | CASSLGQNTEAFF
TRBV7-6 | 13 | CASSLDRSGELFF
TRBV3-1/TRBV3-2 | 15 | CASSPGRRQGGTQYF
TRBV11-3 | 18 | CASSLDGDRGFVPYEQYF
TRBV19 | 15 | CASSIGQGFAGELFF
TRBV6-5 | 15 | CASSYSGQGSAGYTF
TRBV27 | 16 | CASSLVGTSGAYEQYF
TRBV7-9 | 15 | CASSAVGTGASPLHF
TRBV9 | 15 | CASSVGAGLTYGYTF
TRBV2 | 15 | CASNLGTGVTYGYTF
TRBV18 | 17 | CASSPRGGTGVPDTQYF
TRBV6-8 | 18 | CASSYKGQGSDTNEKLFF
TRBV24-1 | 15 | CATSDSTWSNQPQHF
TRBV25-1 | 14 | CASSDDRGWEKLFF
TRBV10-3 | 14 | CAISDGTASVGYTF
TRBV11-2 | 14 | CASSLRAGEYGYTF
TRBV27 | 19 | CASSLRKTGDRGLRTEAFF
TRBV3-1/TRBV3-2 | 14 | CASSPGTVNSPLHF
TRBV5-1 | 16 | CASRQGQGEPNTEAFF
TRBV9 | 12 | CASSVEAGPLHF
TRBV12-5 | 15 | CASGFPDRDTGELFF
TRBV9 | 13 | CASSVGPEGGAFF
TRBV18 | 13 | CASGRTAQETQYF
TRBV4-1 | 13 | CASSQVTVGEQFF
TRBV3-1/TRBV3-2 | 16 | CASSQEAGQGTNEQFF
TRBV10-2 | 16 | CASSDGAAKYTDTQYF
TRBV5-6 | 15 | CASSLIAGGTDTQYF
TRBV6-2/TRBV6-3 | 16 | CASSYLGAGGDEKLFF
TRBV11-2 | 15 | CASSTDRGAGYGYTF
TRBV21-1 | 17 | CASSGLRGGENTGELFF
TRBV27 | 13 | CASTDSPYNEQFF
TRBV7-9 | 14 | CASSSSKTAYGYTF
TRBV5-1 | 16 | CASSIGLGAGANVLTF
TRBV2 | 11 | CASIQGYEQYF
TRBV28 | 16 | CASRSSEGRSNSPLHF
TRBV9 | 15 | CASSVWTSGSNEQFF
TRBV29-1 | 17 | CSVGPGQGIQRPYEQYF
TRBV18 | 12 | CASSTGFGEQFF